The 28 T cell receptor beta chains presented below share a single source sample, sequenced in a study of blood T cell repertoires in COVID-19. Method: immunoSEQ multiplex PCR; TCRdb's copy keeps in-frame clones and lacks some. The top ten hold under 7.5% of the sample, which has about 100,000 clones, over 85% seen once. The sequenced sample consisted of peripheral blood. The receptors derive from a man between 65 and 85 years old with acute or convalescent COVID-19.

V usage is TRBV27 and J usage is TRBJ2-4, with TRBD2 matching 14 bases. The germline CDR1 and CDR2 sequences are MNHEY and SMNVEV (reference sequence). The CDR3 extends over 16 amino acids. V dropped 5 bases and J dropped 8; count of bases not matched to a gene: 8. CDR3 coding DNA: TGTGCCAGCAGTCCCCCCGGGACTAGCGGGAGACACATTCAGTACTTC. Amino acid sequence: CASSPPGTSGRHIQYF.

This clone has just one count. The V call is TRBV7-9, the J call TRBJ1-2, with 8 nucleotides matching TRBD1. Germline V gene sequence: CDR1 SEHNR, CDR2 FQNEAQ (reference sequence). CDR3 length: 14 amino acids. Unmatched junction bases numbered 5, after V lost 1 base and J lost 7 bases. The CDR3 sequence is CASSLERTGSGYTF. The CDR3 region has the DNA TGTGCCAGCAGCTTAGAAAGGACAGGGAGTGGCTACACCTTC.

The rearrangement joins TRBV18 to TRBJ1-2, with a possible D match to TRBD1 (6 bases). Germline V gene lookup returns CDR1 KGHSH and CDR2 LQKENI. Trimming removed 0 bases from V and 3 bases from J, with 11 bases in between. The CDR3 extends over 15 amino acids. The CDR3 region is CASSPPFRGDYGYTF. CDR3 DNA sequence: TGTGCCAGCTCACCACCGTTCAGGGGCGACTATGGCTACACCTTC.

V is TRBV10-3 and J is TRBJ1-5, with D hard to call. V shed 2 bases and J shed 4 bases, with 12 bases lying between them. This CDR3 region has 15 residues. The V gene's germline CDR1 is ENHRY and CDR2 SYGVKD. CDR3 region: CAISEAGMGNQPQHF. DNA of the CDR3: TGTGCCATCAGTGAGGCGGGAATGGGAAATCAGCCCCAGCATTTT.

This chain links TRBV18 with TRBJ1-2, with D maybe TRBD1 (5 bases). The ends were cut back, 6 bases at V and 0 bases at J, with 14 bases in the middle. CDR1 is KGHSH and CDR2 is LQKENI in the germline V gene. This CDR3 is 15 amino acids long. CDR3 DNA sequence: TGTGCCAGCTCCCCTGACAGTCTCCCTAACTATGGCTACACCTTC. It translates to CASSPDSLPNYGYTF.

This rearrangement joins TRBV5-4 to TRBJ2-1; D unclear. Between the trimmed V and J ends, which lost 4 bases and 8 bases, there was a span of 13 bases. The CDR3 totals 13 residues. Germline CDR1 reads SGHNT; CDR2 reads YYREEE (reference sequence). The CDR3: CASSLRGVDEQFF. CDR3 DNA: TGTGCCAGCAGCCTTAGAGGCGTAGATGAGCAGTTCTTC.

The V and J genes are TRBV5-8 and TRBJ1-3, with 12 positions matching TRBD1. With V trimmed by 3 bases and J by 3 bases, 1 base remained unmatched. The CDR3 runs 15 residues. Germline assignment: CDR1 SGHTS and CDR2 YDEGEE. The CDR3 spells CASSWDRGHGNTIYF. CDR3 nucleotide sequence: TGTGCCAGCAGCTGGGACAGGGGGCATGGAAACACCATATATTTT.

The CDR3 sequence is CASSRHLYEQYF. The DNA of the CDR3 is TGTGCCAGCAGCAGACACCTTTACGAGCAGTACTTC. The genes are TRBV12-3 or TRBV12-4 and TRBJ2-7; D gene uncertain. V dropped 6 bases and J dropped 4 bases, with 10 bases sitting between them. The CDR3 is 12 residues long.

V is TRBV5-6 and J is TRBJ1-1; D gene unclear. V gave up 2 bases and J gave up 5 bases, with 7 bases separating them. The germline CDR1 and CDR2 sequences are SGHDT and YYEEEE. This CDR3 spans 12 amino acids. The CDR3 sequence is CASSFDTTEAFF. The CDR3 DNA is TGTGCCAGCAGCTTTGACACAACTGAAGCTTTCTTT.

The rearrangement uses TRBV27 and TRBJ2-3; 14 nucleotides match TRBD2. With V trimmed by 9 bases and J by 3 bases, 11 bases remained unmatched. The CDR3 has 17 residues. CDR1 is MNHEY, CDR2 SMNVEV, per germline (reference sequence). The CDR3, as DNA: TGTGCCAGTTACCCCGGGACTAGCGGGAGTGGTACAGATACGCAGTATTTT. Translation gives CASYPGTSGSGTDTQYF.

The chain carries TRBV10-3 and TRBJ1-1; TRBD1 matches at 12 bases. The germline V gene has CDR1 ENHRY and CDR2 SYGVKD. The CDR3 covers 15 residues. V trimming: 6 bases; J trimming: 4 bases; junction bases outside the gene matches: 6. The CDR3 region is CAIRGQGARATEAFF. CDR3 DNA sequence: TGTGCCATCAGGGGACAGGGGGCGAGGGCCACTGAAGCTTTCTTT.

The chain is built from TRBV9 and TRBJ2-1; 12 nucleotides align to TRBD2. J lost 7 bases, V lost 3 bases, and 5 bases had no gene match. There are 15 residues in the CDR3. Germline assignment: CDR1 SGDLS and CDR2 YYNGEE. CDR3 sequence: CASSARGLAGNEQFF. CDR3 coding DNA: TGTGCCAGCAGCGCCCGAGGACTAGCGGGGAATGAGCAGTTCTTC.

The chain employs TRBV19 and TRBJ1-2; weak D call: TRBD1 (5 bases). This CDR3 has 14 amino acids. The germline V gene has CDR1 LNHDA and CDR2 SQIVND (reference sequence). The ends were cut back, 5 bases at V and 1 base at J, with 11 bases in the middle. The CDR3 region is CASSPGTNNYGYTF. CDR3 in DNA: TGTGCCAGTAGTCCCGGGACTAATAACTATGGCTACACCTTC. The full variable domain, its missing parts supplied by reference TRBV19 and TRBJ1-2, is DGGITQSPKYLFRKEGQNVTLSCEQNLNHDAMYWYRQDPGQGLRLIYYSQIVNDFQKGDIAEGYSVSREKKESFPLTVTSAQKNPTAFYLCASSPGTNNYGYTFGSGTRLTVV.

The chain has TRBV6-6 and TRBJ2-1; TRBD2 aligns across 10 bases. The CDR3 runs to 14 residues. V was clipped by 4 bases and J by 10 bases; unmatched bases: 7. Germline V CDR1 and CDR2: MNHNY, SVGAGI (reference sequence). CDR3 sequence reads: CASSSIAGGLEQFF. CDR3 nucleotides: TGTGCCAGCAGTTCCATAGCGGGGGGCTTGGAGCAGTTCTTC.

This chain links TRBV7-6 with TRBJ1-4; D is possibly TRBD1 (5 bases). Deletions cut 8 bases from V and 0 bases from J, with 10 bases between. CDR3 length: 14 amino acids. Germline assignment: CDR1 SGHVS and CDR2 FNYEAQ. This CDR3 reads CASRRGSTNEKLFF. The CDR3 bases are TGTGCCAGCCGAAGGGGTTCAACTAATGAAAAACTGTTTTTT.

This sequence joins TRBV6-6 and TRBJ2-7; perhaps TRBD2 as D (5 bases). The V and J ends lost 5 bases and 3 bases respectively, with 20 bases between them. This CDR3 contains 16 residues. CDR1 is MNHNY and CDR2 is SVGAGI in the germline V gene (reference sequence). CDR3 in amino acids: CASSSPLAGGIYEQYF. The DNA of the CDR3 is TGTGCCAGCAGTAGCCCGTTGGCGGGTGGGATCTACGAGCAGTACTTC.

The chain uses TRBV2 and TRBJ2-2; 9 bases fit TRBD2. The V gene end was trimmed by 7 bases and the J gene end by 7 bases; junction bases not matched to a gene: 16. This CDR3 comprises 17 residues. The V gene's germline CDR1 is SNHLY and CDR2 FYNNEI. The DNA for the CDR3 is TGTGCCAGCATGATTGGTGCGGGAGGGCCTTGGGGCGGGGAGCTGTTTTTT. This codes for CASMIGAGGPWGGELFF.

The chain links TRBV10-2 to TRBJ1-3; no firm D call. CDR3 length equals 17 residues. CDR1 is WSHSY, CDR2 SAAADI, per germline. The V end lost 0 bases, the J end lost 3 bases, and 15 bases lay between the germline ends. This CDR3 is CASSESVPGLGGNTIYF. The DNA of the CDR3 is TGCGCCAGCAGTGAGTCGGTTCCGGGATTGGGTGGAAACACCATATATTTT.

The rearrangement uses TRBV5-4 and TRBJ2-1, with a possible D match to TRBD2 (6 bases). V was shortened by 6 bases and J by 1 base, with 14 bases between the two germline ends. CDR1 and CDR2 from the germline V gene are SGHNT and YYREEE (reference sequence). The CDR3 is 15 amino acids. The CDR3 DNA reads TGTGCCAGCATTCCCTACGGGGGATCCTACAATGAGCAGTTCTTC. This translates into CASIPYGGSYNEQFF.

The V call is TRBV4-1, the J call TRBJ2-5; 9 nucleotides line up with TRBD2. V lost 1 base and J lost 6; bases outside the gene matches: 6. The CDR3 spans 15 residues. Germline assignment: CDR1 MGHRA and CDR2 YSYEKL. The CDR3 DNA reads TGCGCCAGCAGCCAAGGACTAGCGGTAGAACAGACCCAGTACTTC. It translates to CASSQGLAVEQTQYF.

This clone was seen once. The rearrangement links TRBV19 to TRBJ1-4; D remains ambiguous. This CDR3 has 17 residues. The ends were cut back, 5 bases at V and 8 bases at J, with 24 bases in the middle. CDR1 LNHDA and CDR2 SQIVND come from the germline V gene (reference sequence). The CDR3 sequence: CASSRVEVWGVLEKLFF. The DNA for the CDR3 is TGTGCCAGTAGTCGGGTCGAGGTATGGGGAGTGTTGGAAAAACTGTTTTTT.

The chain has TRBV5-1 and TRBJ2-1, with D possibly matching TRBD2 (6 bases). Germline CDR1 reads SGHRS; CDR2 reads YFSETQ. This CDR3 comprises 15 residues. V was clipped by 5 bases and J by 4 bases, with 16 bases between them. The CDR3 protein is CASRPREVPYNEQFF. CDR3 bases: TGCGCCAGCAGACCGAGGGAGGTTCCATACAATGAGCAGTTCTTC.

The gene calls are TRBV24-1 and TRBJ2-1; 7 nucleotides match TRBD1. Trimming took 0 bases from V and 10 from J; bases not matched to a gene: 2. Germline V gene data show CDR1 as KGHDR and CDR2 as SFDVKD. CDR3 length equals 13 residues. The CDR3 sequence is CATSDLIRGEQFF. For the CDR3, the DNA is TGTGCCACCAGTGATTTGATCAGGGGGGAGCAGTTCTTC.

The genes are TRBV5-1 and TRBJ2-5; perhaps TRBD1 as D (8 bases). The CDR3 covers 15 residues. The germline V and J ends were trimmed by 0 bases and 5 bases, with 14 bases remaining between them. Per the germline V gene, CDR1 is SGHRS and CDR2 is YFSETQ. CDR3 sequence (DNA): TGCGCCAGCAGCTTGGTAGGACAGGGAGGGGAGACCCAGTACTTC. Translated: CASSLVGQGGETQYF.

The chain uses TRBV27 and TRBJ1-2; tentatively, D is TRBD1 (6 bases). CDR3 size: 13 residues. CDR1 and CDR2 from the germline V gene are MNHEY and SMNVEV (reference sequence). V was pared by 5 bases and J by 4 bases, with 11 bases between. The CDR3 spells CASSRTVAYGYTF. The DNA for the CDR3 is TGTGCCAGCAGTAGGACAGTCGCCTATGGCTACACCTTC.

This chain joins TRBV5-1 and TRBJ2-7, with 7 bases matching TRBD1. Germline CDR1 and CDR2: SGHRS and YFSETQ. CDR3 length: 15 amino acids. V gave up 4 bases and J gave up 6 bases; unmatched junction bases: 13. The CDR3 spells CASSALTGRSAEQYF. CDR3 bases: TGCGCCAGCAGCGCCCTGACAGGGCGGTCGGCCGAGCAGTACTTC.

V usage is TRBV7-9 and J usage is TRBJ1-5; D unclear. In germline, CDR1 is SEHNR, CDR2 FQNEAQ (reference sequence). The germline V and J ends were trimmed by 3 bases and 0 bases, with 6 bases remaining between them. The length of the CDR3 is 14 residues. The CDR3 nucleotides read TGTGCCAGCAGCTTGGGAGATAGCAATCAGCCCCAGCATTTT. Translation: CASSLGDSNQPQHF.

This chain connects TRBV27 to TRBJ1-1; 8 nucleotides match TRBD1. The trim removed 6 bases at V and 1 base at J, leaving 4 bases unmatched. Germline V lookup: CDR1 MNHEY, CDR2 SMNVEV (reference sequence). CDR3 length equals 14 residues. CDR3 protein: CASSRDRSNTEAFF. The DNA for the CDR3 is TGTGCCAGCAGCCGGGACAGGTCGAACACTGAAGCTTTCTTT.